The rows below give T cell receptor beta chains drawn from one sample of a study of blood T cell repertoires in COVID-19. The assay was immunoSEQ multiplex PCR, and TCRdb's table has in-frame clones only and misses some. Of 200,000 to 250,000 clones listed, approximately 91% are singletons. The sequenced sample consisted of peripheral blood. Every receptor here comes from a man in his sixties who had recovered from COVID-19. Each CDR3 is given with its conserved first and last residue. The D gene is left open where the match is weak. Clone sizes are given selectively: once, few, many, or a class where the clone is expanded.

>TRBV12-3/TRBV12-4|NA|NA|TRBJ2-3
TGTGCCAGCAGTTTATCTGATACGCAGTATTTT
CASSLSDTQYF
>TRBV7-9|NA|NA|TRBJ1-3
TGTGCCAGCAGCTTAACGGGGGTCTCTGGAAACACCATATATTTT
CASSLTGVSGNTIYF
>TRBV3-1/TRBV3-2|TRBD1|NA|TRBJ1-2
TGTGCCAGCAGCCAAGACCGGACAGGGGACTATGGCTACACCTTC
CASSQDRTGDYGYTF
>TRBV19|TRBD1|NA|TRBJ2-7
TGTGCCAGTGCCGATACAGGGGGCGGCTCCTACGAGCAGTACTTC
CASADTGGGSYEQYF
>TRBV30|NA|NA|TRBJ1-5
TGTGCCTGCAGCGGGAACTCTAAAGCCAATCAGCCCCAGCATTTT
CACSGNSKANQPQHF
>TRBV28|TRBD2|NA|TRBJ2-1
TGTGCCAGCAGGGAGACCGGGACTAGCGGTTACAATGAGCAGTTCTTC
CASRETGTSGYNEQFF
>TRBV11-2|TRBD1|NA|TRBJ1-2
TGTGCCAGCAGCTCGGGACAGGGTGGCAACTATGGCTACACCTTC
CASSSGQGGNYGYTF
>TRBV12-3/TRBV12-4|NA|NA|TRBJ1-3
TGTGCCAGCAGCCCATTCGGTGGAAACACCATATATTTT
CASSPFGGNTIYF
>TRBV7-9|TRBD2|NA|TRBJ2-2
TGTGCCAGCAGCTTAGAGACTAGCGCCGCGAACACCGGGGAGCTGTTTTTT
CASSLETSAANTGELFF
>TRBV7-3|NA|NA|TRBJ1-1
TGTGCCAGCAGCTCTCACTTGAACACTGAAGCTTTCTTT
CASSSHLNTEAFF
>TRBV28|NA|NA|TRBJ1-2
TGTGCCAGCAGACAGGAAGCGTGGGACTATGGCTACACCTTC
CASRQEAWDYGYTF
>TRBV6-5|TRBD2|NA|TRBJ2-3
TGTGCCAGCAGCCCGGGGGGGACAGATACGCAGTATTTT
CASSPGGTDTQYF
>TRBV11-2|NA|once|TRBJ1-1
TGTGCCAGCAGCTCGTTAAAGGGAGTGGGCACTGAAGCTTTCTTT
CASSSLKGVGTEAFF
>TRBV6-2/TRBV6-3|NA|NA|TRBJ1-5
TGTGCCAGCAGTTACCCCGGGTCGGGCAATCAGCCCCAGCATTTT
CASSYPGSGNQPQHF
>TRBV5-6|NA|NA|TRBJ2-1
TGTGCCAGCAGCTTTGACCAGTTGCTGGAGGAGCAGTTCTTC
CASSFDQLLEEQFF
>TRBV4-1|TRBD2|NA|TRBJ2-7
TGCGCCAGCAGCCAAGAAGGGCGGGAGGGTGCATACGAGCAGTACTTC
CASSQEGREGAYEQYF
>TRBV6-2/TRBV6-3|TRBD2|once|TRBJ2-5
TGTGCCAGCAGTTACGGGAGGGGTTTGCAAGAGACCCAGTACTTC
CASSYGRGLQETQYF
>TRBV13|TRBD2|NA|TRBJ2-1
TGTGCCAGCAGCTTAGGCCCAGCGGGGGTGGGACAGTTCTTC
CASSLGPAGVGQFF
>TRBV30|NA|NA|TRBJ2-6
TGTGCCTGGAGTAACAGGGTTTCCTCTGGGGCCAACGTCCTGACTTTC
CAWSNRVSSGANVLTF
>TRBV18|TRBD1|once|TRBJ1-2
TGTGCCAGCTCACCCCAAACCGGGACAGAAATTAACTATGGCTACACCTTC
CASSPQTGTEINYGYTF
>TRBV9|NA|NA|TRBJ1-1
TGTGCCAGCAGCGTAGCTTTAAGGGGCACTGAAGCTTTCTTT
CASSVALRGTEAFF
>TRBV10-3|TRBD2|NA|TRBJ2-3
TGTGCCATCAGTGAGTCACTAGCGAGCACAGATACGCAGTATTTT
CAISESLASTDTQYF
>TRBV7-2|NA|NA|TRBJ2-2
TGTGCCAGCAGCTTTAAGGGGGGGCCCACCGGGGAGCTGTTTTTT
CASSFKGGPTGELFF
>TRBV2|NA|NA|TRBJ1-1
TGTGCCAGCCACAGGGACGTAAACACTGAAGCTTTCTTT
CASHRDVNTEAFF
>TRBV28|TRBD1|NA|TRBJ1-6
TGTGCCAGCAGCTTAGGACAGGCTCTTCCAACCCTCCACTTT
CASSLGQALPTLHF